Listed below are T cell receptor beta chains from one sample, sequenced in a study of cytomegalovirus exposure and HLA in healthy donors. Sequenced by immunoSEQ multiplex PCR; TCRdb stores in-frame clones only, minus some. The sample holds about 220,000 clones, about 86% seen once. The material sequenced was PBMCs. All receptors derive from a woman under 30 in good health and CMV-seronegative. CDR3s include the opening cysteine and the closing phenylalanine or tryptophan. Fields, in order: CDR3 DNA, CDR3 protein, V gene, clone size, D gene, J gene. D genes are given only for firm matches. Rows give clone size only sometimes, using once, few, many, or a class for an expanded clone.

DNA: TGCGCCAGCAGTGACGGACAGGGGACTGACAATGAGCAGTTCTTC; CDR3: CASSDGQGTDNEQFF; V: TRBV10-2; size: NA; D: TRBD1; J: TRBJ2-1
DNA: TGCGCCAGCAGCCAGAGGAATCCGGGACAGGGAATATCAGATACGCAGTATTTT; CDR3: CASSQRNPGQGISDTQYF; V: TRBV4-1; size: once; D: TRBD1; J: TRBJ2-3
DNA: TGTGCCTGGAGCCAGCTGGCGGGAGGACACTACGAGCAGTACTTC; CDR3: CAWSQLAGGHYEQYF; V: TRBV30; size: NA; D: TRBD2; J: TRBJ2-7
DNA: TGTGCCAGTAGTAGTGGGACTGGGGGCTACGAGCAGTACTTC; CDR3: CASSSGTGGYEQYF; V: TRBV19; size: NA; D: NA; J: TRBJ2-7
DNA: TGCGCCAGCAGCTTGGAACGGGACTATGGCTACACCTTC; CDR3: CASSLERDYGYTF; V: TRBV5-1; size: NA; D: NA; J: TRBJ1-2
DNA: TGTGCCAGCAGCTTTGGGGACAGGGGTCACCGAGAGACCCAGTACTTC; CDR3: CASSFGDRGHRETQYF; V: TRBV7-9; size: NA; D: TRBD1; J: TRBJ2-5
DNA: TGTGCCAGCAGCCAACCGGGACTAGCACCCCCCGAGCAGTACTTC; CDR3: CASSQPGLAPPEQYF; V: TRBV5-4; size: NA; D: TRBD2; J: TRBJ2-7
DNA: TGTGCCAGCAGCGTTCGGGGGACAGGGGATGAAAAACTGTTTTTT; CDR3: CASSVRGTGDEKLFF; V: TRBV7-9; size: NA; D: TRBD1; J: TRBJ1-4
DNA: TGTGCCAGCAGCTGGACTAGCGTGTACAATGAGCAGTTCTTC; CDR3: CASSWTSVYNEQFF; V: TRBV2; size: NA; D: TRBD2; J: TRBJ2-1
DNA: TGCGCCAGCAGCTTGGGTACATGGGCAGCAGAAGCTTTCTTT; CDR3: CASSLGTWAAEAFF; V: TRBV5-1; size: NA; D: NA; J: TRBJ1-1
DNA: TGTGCCATCAGTGACGTCAGGGGCTCCTACGAGCAGTACTTC; CDR3: CAISDVRGSYEQYF; V: TRBV10-3; size: NA; D: NA; J: TRBJ2-7
DNA: TGTGCCAGTAGTCGACAGGGACTCTACGAGCAGTACTTC; CDR3: CASSRQGLYEQYF; V: TRBV19; size: NA; D: NA; J: TRBJ2-7
DNA: TGTGCCAGCAGTGAATTTCGGGGGGCCTTAGATGGAGAGACCCAGTACTTC; CDR3: CASSEFRGALDGETQYF; V: TRBV25-1; size: NA; D: NA; J: TRBJ2-5
DNA: TGTGCCAGCAGTCAATTGCGGGACAGCCTTAAGCCCCAGCATTTT; CDR3: CASSQLRDSLKPQHF; V: TRBV6-5; size: NA; D: TRBD1; J: TRBJ1-5
DNA: TGTGCCAGCACGGGAGACCGACAGGGGCCACTACCTTCCTACAATGAGCAGTTCTTC; CDR3: CASTGDRQGPLPSYNEQFF; V: TRBV27; size: NA; D: TRBD1; J: TRBJ2-1
DNA: TGCGCCAGCAGCCAAGGGGTCGCGGACGAGCAGTACTTC; CDR3: CASSQGVADEQYF; V: TRBV4-3; size: NA; D: NA; J: TRBJ2-7
DNA: TGTGCCAGCAGCGTAGGACAGGAAGGTGGAAACACCATATATTTT; CDR3: CASSVGQEGGNTIYF; V: TRBV6-1; size: once; D: TRBD1; J: TRBJ1-3
DNA: TGTGCCAGTCTCTCATACCGTTCGACAGGGGGAGGTCCAAGCAATCAGCCCCAGCATTTT; CDR3: CASLSYRSTGGGPSNQPQHF; V: TRBV28; size: NA; D: TRBD1; J: TRBJ1-5
DNA: TGCAGTGCTAGTTTCGACGAGCAGTACTTC; CDR3: CSASFDEQYF; V: TRBV20-1; size: NA; D: NA; J: TRBJ2-7
DNA: TGTGCCAGCAGCGTGGGACCGGGACTAGCGGCGAACACCGGGGAGCTGTTTTTT; CDR3: CASSVGPGLAANTGELFF; V: TRBV9; size: NA; D: TRBD2; J: TRBJ2-2
DNA: TGCAGCGTTGCTGACAGCCGGGACACTGAAGCTTTCTTT; CDR3: CSVADSRDTEAFF; V: TRBV29-1; size: NA; D: NA; J: TRBJ1-1
DNA: TGTGCCACCCAGGGGAACAAGAACACCGGGGAGCTGTTTTTT; CDR3: CATQGNKNTGELFF; V: TRBV10-3; size: NA; D: NA; J: TRBJ2-2
DNA: TGTGCCAGCAGTGAGCGGGACAGGAACACTGAAGCTTTCTTT; CDR3: CASSERDRNTEAFF; V: TRBV6-1; size: NA; D: TRBD1; J: TRBJ1-1
DNA: TGCAGCGTTGTATTGCGGGGGGCTGACTACGAGCAGTACTTC; CDR3: CSVVLRGADYEQYF; V: TRBV29-1; size: NA; D: TRBD2; J: TRBJ2-7